This entry lists 14 T cell receptor beta chains sequenced from one sample in a study of T cell repertoires in cytomegalovirus infection. TCRdb used MiXCR to reprocess the reads, holding one entry per CDR3 protein. Of 680,000 or so distinct CDR3 sequences listed, roughly 36% are singletons. Their antigens are not known. The input for sequencing was cultured PBMCs, taken from culture after CMV antigen stimulation. These receptor sequences come from a human donor in good health (CMV status not recorded). Some clones in this sample may be carry-over from other donors' samples.

This rearrangement joins TRBV19 to TRBJ1-3, with TRBD1 identical over 10 bases. In germline, CDR1 is LNHDA, CDR2 SQIVND (reference sequence). The V and J ends lost 3 bases and 0 bases, in that order; junction bases with no gene match: 11. This CDR3 comprises 19 residues. This CDR3 reads CASSIMATRQGASGNTIYF. The CDR3, as DNA: TGTGCCAGTAGTATCATGGCGACTCGACAGGGGGCCTCTGGAAACACCATATATTTT.

This clonotype showed up just a few times. The V call is TRBV7-9, the J call TRBJ1-1, with unresolved D. CDR1 SEHNR and CDR2 FQNEAQ come from the germline V gene (reference sequence). The CDR3 contains 14 residues. The V end lost 3 bases, the J end lost 2 bases, and 10 bases lay between the germline ends. The CDR3 protein is CASSFSARNTEAFF. CDR3 bases: TGTGCCAGCAGCTTTTCGGCGAGAAACACTGAAGCTTTCTTT.

The V gene is TRBV6-6, the J gene TRBJ1-4, with D tentatively TRBD1 (5 bases). Trimming removed 5 bases at V and 6 bases at J, with 13 bases between. Germline loops: CDR1 MNHNY, CDR2 SVGAGI (reference sequence). The CDR3 runs to 14 residues. The CDR3 spells CASSGGRVDEKLFF. DNA of the CDR3: TGTGCCAGCAGTGGGGGGAGAGTGGATGAAAAACTGTTTTTT.

This clonotype was seen a handful of times. A junction end diverges from the germline sequence, so it may reflect a read error. The CDR3 DNA follows: TGTGCCAGCAGCTCCTTAGCGGGAGAGGGCCGGTCGAACTTC. Translated: CASSSLAGEGRSNF. The J gene is TRBJ2-5, the V gene TRBV7-8; 9 bases agree with TRBD2. Germline V CDR1 and CDR2: SGHVS, FQNEAQ. This CDR3 has 14 residues. Based on the CDR3 plus reference TRBV7-8 and TRBJ2-5, the full variable domain is GAGVSQSPRYKVAKRGQDVALRCDPISGHVSLFWYQQALGQGPEFLTYFQNEAQLDKSGLPSDRFFAERPEGSVSTLKIQRTQQEDSAVYLCASSSLAGEGRSNFGPGTRLLVL.

There are a few counts of this clonotype. The rearrangement links TRBV4-3 to TRBJ2-3; D call uncertain. Deletions cut 1 base from V and 3 bases from J, with 23 bases between. Germline assignment: CDR1 LGHNA and CDR2 YSLEER. The CDR3 has 19 amino acids. The CDR3 is CASSQATAVWERATDTQYF. As DNA, the CDR3 is TGCGCCAGCAGCCAAGCTACCGCGGTCTGGGAAAGGGCAACAGATACGCAGTATTTT.

This chain joins TRBV6-6 and TRBJ1-4; unclear D gene. The germline V gene encodes CDR1 MNHNY and CDR2 SVGAGI (reference sequence). The CDR3 runs to 14 residues. Trimming removed 6 bases from V and 0 bases from J, with 8 bases in between. The CDR3: CASSVGTTNEKLFF. In DNA form, the CDR3 reads TGTGCCAGCAGCGTCGGTACAACTAATGAAAAACTGTTTTTT.

The chain is built from TRBV4-3 and TRBJ1-1; a weak D match, TRBD1 (5 bases). Germline CDR1 is LGHNA and CDR2 is YSLEER. Trimming shortened V by 1 base and J by 1 base, and 10 bases separated the two germline ends. The CDR3 loop spans 15 amino acids. Written as DNA, the CDR3 is TGCGCCAGCAGCCAAGTGGCAGGGACGAACACTGAAGCTTTCTTT. It yields the protein CASSQVAGTNTEAFF.

There are a few counts of this clonotype. J is TRBJ2-3 and V is TRBV4-2; 9 positions match TRBD2. V lost 1 base, J lost 3 bases, and 14 bases stayed unmatched. The CDR3 is 19 amino acids. From germline, CDR1 is LGHNA and CDR2 YNFKEQ. Here the CDR3 reads CASSQAESGTSFWTDTQYF. The CDR3 nucleotides are TGTGCCAGCAGCCAAGCCGAATCCGGGACTAGCTTTTGGACAGATACGCAGTATTTT.

This clonotype was observed many times. The rearrangement links TRBV7-2 to TRBJ2-3; tentative D call: TRBD2 (5 bases). The CDR3 is 12 residues long. In germline, CDR1 is SGHTA, CDR2 FQGNSA. Trimming cost V 8 bases and J 4 bases, with 10 bases left between them. As DNA, the CDR3 is TGTGCCAGCTCCTACGGGGCAGATACGCAGTATTTT. It translates to CASSYGADTQYF. The variable domain in full, completed from reference TRBV7-2 and TRBJ2-3, reads GAGVSQSPSNKVTEKGKDVELRCDPISGHTALYWYRQSLGQGLEFLIYFQGNSAPDKSGLPSDRFSAERTGGSVSTLTIQRTQQEDSAVYLCASSYGADTQYFGPGTRLTVL.

The chain links TRBV29-1 to TRBJ2-7; D is perhaps TRBD2 (5 bases). Germline assignment: CDR1 SQVTM and CDR2 ANQGSEA. V lost 4 bases, J lost 2 bases, and 9 bases lay in between. The CDR3 contains 12 residues. Here the CDR3 DNA reads TGCAGCGTTGGTTCCGGGACCTACGAGCAGTACTTC. The encoded protein is CSVGSGTYEQYF.

This clonotype has more than one count but fewer than ten. The chain is built from TRBV3-1 and TRBJ2-3; 7 nucleotides match TRBD1. After removal of 0 bases from V and 3 bases from J, the junction contained 9 bases not matched to a gene. The CDR3 extends over 17 amino acids. Per the germline V gene, CDR1 is LGHDT and CDR2 is YNNKEL (reference sequence). The DNA for the CDR3 is TGTGCCAGCAGCCAAGACACCTCAGGGGGTGTAACAGATACGCAGTATTTT. Its translation is CASSQDTSGGVTDTQYF.

This chain links TRBV12-3 or TRBV12-4 with TRBJ2-1; 14 nucleotides match TRBD2. V dropped 4 bases and J dropped 5; count of bases not matched to a gene: 1. There are 15 residues in the CDR3. CDR3 nucleotides: TGTGCCAGCAGTTGGACTAGCGGGAGGAACAATGAGCAGTTCTTC. It specifies CASSWTSGRNNEQFF.

The genes are TRBV15 and TRBJ2-3; D is perhaps TRBD1 or TRBD2 (6 bases each). CDR1 and CDR2 (germline): LNHNV, YYDKDF (reference sequence). This CDR3 contains 14 residues. V lost 10 bases and J 3 bases, leaving 17 bases between the germline ends. The CDR3 sequence: CAIAAGGSTDTQYF. CDR3 DNA sequence: TGTGCCATCGCAGCCGGGGGCAGTACAGATACGCAGTATTTT.

J is TRBJ2-7 and V is TRBV7-9; D uncertain. V lost 2 bases, J lost 4 bases, and 6 bases lay in between. Looked up from germline, CDR1 is SEHNR and CDR2 is FQNEAQ (reference sequence). This CDR3 has 12 residues. The CDR3 spells CASSLFEYEQYF. The CDR3, as DNA: TGTGCCAGCAGCTTATTCGAGTACGAGCAGTACTTC.